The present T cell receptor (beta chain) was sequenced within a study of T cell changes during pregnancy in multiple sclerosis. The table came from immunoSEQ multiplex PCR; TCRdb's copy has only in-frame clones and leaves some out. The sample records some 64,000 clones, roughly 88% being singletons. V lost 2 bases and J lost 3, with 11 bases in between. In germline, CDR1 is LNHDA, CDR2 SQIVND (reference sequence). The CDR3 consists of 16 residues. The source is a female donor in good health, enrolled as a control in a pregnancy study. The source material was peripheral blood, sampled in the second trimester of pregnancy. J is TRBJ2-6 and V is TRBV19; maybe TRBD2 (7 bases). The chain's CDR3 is CASSIRGGVGANVLTF. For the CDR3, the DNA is TGTGCCAGTAGTATAAGGGGGGGCGTTGGGGCCAACGTCCTGACTTTC.